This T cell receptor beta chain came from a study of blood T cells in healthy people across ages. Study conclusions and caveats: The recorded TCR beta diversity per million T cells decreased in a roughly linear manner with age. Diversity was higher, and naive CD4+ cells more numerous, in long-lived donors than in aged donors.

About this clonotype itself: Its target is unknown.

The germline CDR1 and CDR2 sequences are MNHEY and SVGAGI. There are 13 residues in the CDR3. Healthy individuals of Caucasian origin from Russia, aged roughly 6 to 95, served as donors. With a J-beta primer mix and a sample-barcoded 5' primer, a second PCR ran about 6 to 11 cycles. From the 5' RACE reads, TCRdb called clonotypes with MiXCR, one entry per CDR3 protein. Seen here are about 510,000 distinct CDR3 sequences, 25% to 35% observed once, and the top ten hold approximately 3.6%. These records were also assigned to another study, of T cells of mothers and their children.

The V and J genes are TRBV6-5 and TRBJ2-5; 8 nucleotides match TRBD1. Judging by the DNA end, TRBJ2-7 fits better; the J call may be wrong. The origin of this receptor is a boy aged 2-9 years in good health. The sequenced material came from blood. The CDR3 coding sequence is TGTGCCAGCAGCTATCGACAGGGGCGCGAGCAGTACTTC. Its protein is CASSYRQGREQYF.